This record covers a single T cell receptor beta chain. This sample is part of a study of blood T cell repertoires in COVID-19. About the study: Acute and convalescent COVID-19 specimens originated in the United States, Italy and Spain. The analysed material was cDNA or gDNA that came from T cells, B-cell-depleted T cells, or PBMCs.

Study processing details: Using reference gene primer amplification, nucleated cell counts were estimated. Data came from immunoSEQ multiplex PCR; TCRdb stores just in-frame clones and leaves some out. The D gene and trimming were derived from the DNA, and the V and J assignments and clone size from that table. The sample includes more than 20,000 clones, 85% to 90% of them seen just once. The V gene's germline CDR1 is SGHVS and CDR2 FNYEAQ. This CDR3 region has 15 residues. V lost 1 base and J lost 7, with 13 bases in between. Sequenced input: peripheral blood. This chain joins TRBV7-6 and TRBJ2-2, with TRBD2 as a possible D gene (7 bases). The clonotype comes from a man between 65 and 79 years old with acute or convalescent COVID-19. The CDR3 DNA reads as TGTGCCAGCAGCTTAGTGGGGGGGGCCATCGGGGAGCTGTTTTTT. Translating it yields CASSLVGGAIGELFF.